The source of this TCR beta chain is a study of T cell changes during pregnancy in multiple sclerosis (dated by TCRdb to between 2018 and 2021). General notes on the study: In women with multiple sclerosis, the researchers looked at how the T cell repertoire shifted as pregnancy progressed.

Receptors were amplified or captured by the immunoSEQ multiplex PCR assay. TCRdb stores this immuneACCESS table with in-frame sequences only. Part of the clones is absent; in the studies checked, under half of the shortfall reflects unresolved V genes, and no reason is known for the rest. The sample table shows about 55,000 clones, and 75% to 90% are seen once. The biggest ten clones account for 0.55% to 0.6% of the sample. With regard to this clone: Its antigen is not yet known. Per-base quality was not reported, and no clone a single base away is much larger than it.

V has 4 bases trimmed and J has 4 bases trimmed; junction bases matching no gene number 12. The CDR3 spans 17 residues, from the cysteine through the phenylalanine. Kept here is only the CDR3 DNA, which spans 51 bases and is read in frame from base 1. Reading the germline V gene (reference sequence) gives CDR1 GTSNPN and CDR2 SVGIG. The receptor's source is a female donor with multiple sclerosis, enrolled in a pregnancy study. The sequencing here drew on CD4+ T cells from peripheral blood mononuclear cells, taken in the first trimester of pregnancy. The chain is made from TRBV30 and TRBJ2-2, with 10 bases aligning to TRBD2. DNA sequence: TGTGCCTGGATCCTAGCGGGAGCTCTTGTTATCACCGGGGAGCTGTTTTTT. It translates to CAWILAGALVITGELFF.